This TCR beta chain was captured by sequencing in a study of T cell repertoires in cytomegalovirus infection. Overall study context: CMV infection plus the matching HLA type was flagged by public TCR beta signatures. Study-level results: Cumulative public TCR beta family frequency identified carriers of CMV plus the relevant HLA. HLA-C-restricted CMV-specific TCR beta clonotypes were dominant in the ex vivo response.

This clonotype was counted ten times or more. Its antigen remains unknown. MiXCR was run by TCRdb on the reads, yielding one entry per CDR3 protein. This sample carries approximately 260,000 distinct CDR3 sequences, 17% of them seen once, and the ten largest clones take around 47%. J gave up 6 bases and V 2 bases, and 11 bases lay outside the gene matches. This CDR3 comprises 17 residues. Germline V gives CDR1 SGHTA, CDR2 FQGNSA. The rearrangement joins TRBV7-2 to TRBJ2-1; 9 bases line up with TRBD1. Sample: CD8+ T cells from PBMCs. The TCR comes from a human donor in good health (CMV status not recorded). Some clones in this sample may be carry-over from other donors' samples. The CDR3 reads CASSLLGGTGQGNEQFF. CDR3 sequence (DNA): TGTGCCAGCAGCTTATTAGGGGGGACAGGGCAGGGCAATGAGCAGTTCTTC. The full variable domain, its missing parts supplied by reference TRBV7-2 and TRBJ2-1, is GAGVSQSPSNKVTEKGKDVELRCDPISGHTALYWYRQSLGQGLEFLIYFQGNSAPDKSGLPSDRFSAERTGGSVSTLTIQRTQQEDSAVYLCASSLLGGTGQGNEQFFGPGTRLTVL.